Following are 3 T cell receptor beta chains from one sample sequenced in a study of metastatic and nonmetastatic thyroid tumors. Every patient underwent thyroid surgery untreated. TCRdb called clones again from the PCR reads with MiXCR. This sample has more than 10,000 clones; over 20% occur once, and the top ten carry around a sixth. Sample: tumor tissue. Receptor source: a female donor with papillary thyroid cancer or a benign thyroid nodule (not recorded which). Some clones in this sample may be carry-over from other donors' samples.

The table lists this clone with a few counts. V is TRBV12-3 or TRBV12-4 and J is TRBJ2-1; 11 positions agree with TRBD2. The CDR3 is 17 residues long. J was trimmed by 6 bases and V by 6 bases; bases with no gene match: 13. Here the CDR3 reads CASSLARTSGSFNEQFF. DNA of the CDR3: TGTGCCAGCAGCCTAGCACGTACTAGCGGGAGCTTCAATGAGCAGTTCTTC.

The chain is built from TRBV11-2 and TRBJ1-2; tentatively, D is TRBD1 (6 bases). The germline CDR1 and CDR2 sequences are SGHAT and FQNNGV. This CDR3 spans 15 amino acids. Between the trimmed V and J ends, which lost 5 bases and 4 bases, there was a span of 17 bases. DNA for the CDR3: TGTGCCAGCAGCCCCTCCCAGGGGCGGGCCTATGGCTACACCTTC. It yields the protein CASSPSQGRAYGYTF.

This clone has a count of ten or more. J is TRBJ2-2 and V is TRBV9, with 8 positions matching TRBD2. The V segment lost 3 bases and the J segment 0 bases; nucleotides outside the gene matches: 1. Germline V gene data show CDR1 as SGDLS and CDR2 as YYNGEE. The CDR3 loop spans 15 amino acids. The CDR3 coding sequence is TGTGCCAGCAGCGGGGGACTAGCGAACACCGGGGAGCTGTTTTTT. Translation: CASSGGLANTGELFF.